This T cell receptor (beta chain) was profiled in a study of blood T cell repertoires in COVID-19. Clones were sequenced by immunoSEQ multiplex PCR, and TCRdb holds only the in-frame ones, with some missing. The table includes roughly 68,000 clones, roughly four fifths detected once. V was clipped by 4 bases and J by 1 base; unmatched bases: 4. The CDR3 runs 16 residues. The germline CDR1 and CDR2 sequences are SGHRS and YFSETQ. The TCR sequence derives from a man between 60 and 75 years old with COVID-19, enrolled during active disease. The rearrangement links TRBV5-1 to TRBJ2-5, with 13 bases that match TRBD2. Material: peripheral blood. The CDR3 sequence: CASSIGTSGTQETQYF. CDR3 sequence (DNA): TGCGCCAGCAGCATCGGGACTAGCGGGACCCAAGAGACCCAGTACTTC. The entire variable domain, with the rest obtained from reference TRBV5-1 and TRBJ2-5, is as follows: KAGVTQTPRYLIKTRGQQVTLSCSPISGHRSVSWYQQTPGQGLQFLFEYFSETQRNKGNFPGRFSGRQFSNSRSEMNVSTLELGDSALYLCASSIGTSGTQETQYFGPGTRLLVL.